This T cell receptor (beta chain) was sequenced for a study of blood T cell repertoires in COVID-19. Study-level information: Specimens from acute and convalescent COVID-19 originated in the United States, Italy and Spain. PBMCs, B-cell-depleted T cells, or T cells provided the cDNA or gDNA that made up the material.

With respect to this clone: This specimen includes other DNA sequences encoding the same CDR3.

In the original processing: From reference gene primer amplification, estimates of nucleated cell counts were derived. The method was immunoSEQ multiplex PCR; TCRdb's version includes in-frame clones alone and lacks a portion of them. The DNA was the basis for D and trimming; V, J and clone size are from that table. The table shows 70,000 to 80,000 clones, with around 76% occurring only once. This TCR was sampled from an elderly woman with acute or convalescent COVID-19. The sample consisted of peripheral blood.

As DNA, the CDR3 is TGTGCCAGCAGCCAAGTGAGGGATAGCAATCAGCCCCAGCATTTT. It translates to CASSQVRDSNQPQHF. This rearrangement joins TRBV3-1 (or the pseudogene TRBV3-2) to TRBJ1-5; the D is unclear. The germline CDR1 and CDR2 sequences are LGHDT and YNNKEL (reference sequence). V gave up 1 base and J gave up 0 bases, with 7 bases separating them. The CDR3 runs 15 residues.